Sequencing of this TCR beta chain was carried out in a study of blood T cell repertoires in COVID-19. About the research overall: Sample material is recorded as cDNA or gDNA derived from T cells, B-cell-depleted T cells, or PBMCs.

TCRdb keeps only in-frame clones here, not all; method: immunoSEQ multiplex PCR. Among 60,000 to 75,000 clones listed, 91% were seen once. Enrollment of patients from Seattle took place during active infection, with longitudinal follow-up. V was pared by 5 bases and J by 7 bases, with 14 bases of the junction left unmatched. Per the germline V gene, CDR1 is MGHRA and CDR2 is YSYEKL. This CDR3 has 18 residues. Sequenced: peripheral blood. The V call is TRBV4-1, the J call TRBJ1-6; 10 bases agree with TRBD1. This receptor was identified in a man aged 35 to 55 with COVID-19, enrolled during active disease. CDR3 nucleotides: TGCGCCAGCAGCAAACTCCTGACAGGGGGCTTCTCGAATTCACCCCTCCACTTT. This gives the protein CASSKLLTGGFSNSPLHF.